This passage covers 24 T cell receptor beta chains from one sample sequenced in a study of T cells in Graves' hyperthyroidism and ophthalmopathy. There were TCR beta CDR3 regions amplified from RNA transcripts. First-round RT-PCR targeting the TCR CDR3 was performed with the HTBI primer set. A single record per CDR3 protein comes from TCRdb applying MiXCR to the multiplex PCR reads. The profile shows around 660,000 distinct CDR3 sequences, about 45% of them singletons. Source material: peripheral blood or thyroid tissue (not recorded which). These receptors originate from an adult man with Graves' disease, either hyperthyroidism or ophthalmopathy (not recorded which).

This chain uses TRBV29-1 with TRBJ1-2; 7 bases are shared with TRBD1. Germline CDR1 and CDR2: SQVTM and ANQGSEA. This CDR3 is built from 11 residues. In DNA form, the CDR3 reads TGCAGAGGGCCGGGACAGCATGGCTACACCTTC. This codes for CRGPGQHGYTF.

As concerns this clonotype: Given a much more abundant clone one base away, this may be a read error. In DNA form, the CDR3 reads TGTGCCAGCACCCCCGCAGGGAGCTATCAGCCCCAGCATTTT. It yields the protein CASTPAGSYQPQHF. The gene calls are TRBV6-1 and TRBJ1-5, with D possibly matching TRBD1 (5 bases). The CDR3 contains 14 residues. Germline V gene data show CDR1 as MNHNS and CDR2 as SASEGT. Trimming pared 7 bases from V and 5 bases from J, leaving 15 bases between.

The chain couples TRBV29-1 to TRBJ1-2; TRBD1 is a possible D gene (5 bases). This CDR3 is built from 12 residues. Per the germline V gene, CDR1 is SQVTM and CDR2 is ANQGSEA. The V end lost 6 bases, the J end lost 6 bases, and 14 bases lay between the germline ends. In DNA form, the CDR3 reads TGCAGCGTACAAGGGCCAGGGAATGGCTACACCTTC. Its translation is CSVQGPGNGYTF.

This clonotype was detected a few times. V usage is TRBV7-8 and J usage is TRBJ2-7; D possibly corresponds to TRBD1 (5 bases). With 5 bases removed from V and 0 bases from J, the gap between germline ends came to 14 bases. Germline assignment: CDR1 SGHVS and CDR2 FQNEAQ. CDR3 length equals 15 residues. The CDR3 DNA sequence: TGTGCCAGCAGCCAAGAAGGACAATCCTCCTACGAGCAGTACTTC. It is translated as CASSQEGQSSYEQYF.

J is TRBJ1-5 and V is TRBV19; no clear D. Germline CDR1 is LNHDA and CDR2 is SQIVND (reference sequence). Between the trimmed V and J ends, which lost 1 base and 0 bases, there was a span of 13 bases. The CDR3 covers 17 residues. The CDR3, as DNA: TGTGCCAGTAGTATAGCCCCCCGAAGGACTAGCAATCAGCCCCAGCATTTT. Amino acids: CASSIAPRRTSNQPQHF.

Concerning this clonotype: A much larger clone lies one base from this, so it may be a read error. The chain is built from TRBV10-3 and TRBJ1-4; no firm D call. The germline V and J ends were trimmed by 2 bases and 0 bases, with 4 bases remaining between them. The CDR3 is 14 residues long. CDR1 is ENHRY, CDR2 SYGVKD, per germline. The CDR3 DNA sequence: TGTGCCATCAGTGAGACGGCAACTAATGAAAAACTGTTTTTT. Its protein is CAISETATNEKLFF.

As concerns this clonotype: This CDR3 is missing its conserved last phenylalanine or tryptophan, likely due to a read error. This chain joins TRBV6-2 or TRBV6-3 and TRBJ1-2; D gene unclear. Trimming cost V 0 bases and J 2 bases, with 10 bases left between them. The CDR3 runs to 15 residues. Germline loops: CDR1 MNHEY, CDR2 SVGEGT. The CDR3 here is CASSYSRPSNYGYTS. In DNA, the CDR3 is TGTGCCAGCAGTTACTCGAGGCCGTCAAACTATGGCTACACCTCC.

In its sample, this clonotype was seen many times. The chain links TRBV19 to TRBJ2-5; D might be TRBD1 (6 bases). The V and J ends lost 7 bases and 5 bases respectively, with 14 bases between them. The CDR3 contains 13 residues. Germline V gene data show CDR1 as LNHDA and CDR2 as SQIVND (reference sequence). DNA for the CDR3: TGTGCCAGTACCGACAGGAACGACGAGACCCAGTACTTC. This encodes CASTDRNDETQYF.

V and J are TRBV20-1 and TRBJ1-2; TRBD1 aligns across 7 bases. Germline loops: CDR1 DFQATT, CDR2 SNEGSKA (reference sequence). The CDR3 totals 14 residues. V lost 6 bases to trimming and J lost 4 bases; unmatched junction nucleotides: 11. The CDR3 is CSATRQGRIYGYTF. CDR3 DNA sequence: TGCAGTGCAACTAGACAGGGACGGATCTATGGCTACACCTTC.

This CDR3 is CASSSTGQGRAEAFF. CDR3 in DNA: TGTGCCAGCAGTTCAACGGGACAGGGGAGGGCTGAAGCTTTCTTT. The genes are TRBV12-3 or TRBV12-4 and TRBJ1-1, with 10 bases aligning to TRBD1. V lost 4 bases to trimming and J lost 6 bases; unmatched junction nucleotides: 8. The length of the CDR3 is 15 residues.

CDR3 protein: CASSKAPDSNQPQHF. The CDR3 DNA reads as TGTGCCAGCAGTAAGGCACCGGATAGCAATCAGCCCCAGCATTTT. The J gene is TRBJ1-5, the V gene TRBV2; D is unclear. The CDR3 sequence is 15 residues long. In germline, CDR1 is SNHLY, CDR2 FYNNEI. Trimming shortened V by 5 bases and J by 0 bases, and 11 bases separated the two germline ends.

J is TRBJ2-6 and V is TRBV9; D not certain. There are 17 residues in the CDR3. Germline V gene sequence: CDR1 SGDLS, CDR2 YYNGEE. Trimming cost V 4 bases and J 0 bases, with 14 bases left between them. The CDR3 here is CASSPQTVLSGANVLTF. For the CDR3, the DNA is TGTGCCAGCAGCCCACAGACCGTACTCTCTGGGGCCAACGTCCTGACTTTC.

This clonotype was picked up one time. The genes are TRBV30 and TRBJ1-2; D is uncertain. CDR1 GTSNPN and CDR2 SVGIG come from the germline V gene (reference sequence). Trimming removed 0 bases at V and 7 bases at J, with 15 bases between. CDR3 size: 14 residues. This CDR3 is CAWSVIRGAGGYTF. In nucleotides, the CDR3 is TGTGCCTGGAGTGTAATCCGTGGAGCAGGTGGCTACACCTTC. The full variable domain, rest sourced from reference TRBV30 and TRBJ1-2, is SQTIHQWPATLVQPVGSPLSLECTVEGTSNPNLYWYRQAAGRGLQLLFYSVGIGQISSEVPQNLSASRPQDRQFILSSKKLLLSDSGFYLCAWSVIRGAGGYTFGSGTRLTVV.

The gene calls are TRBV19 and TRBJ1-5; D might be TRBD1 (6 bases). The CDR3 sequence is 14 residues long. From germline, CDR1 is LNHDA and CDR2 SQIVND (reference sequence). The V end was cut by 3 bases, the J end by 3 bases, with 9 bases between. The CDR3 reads CASSIGQLNQPQHF. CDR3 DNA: TGTGCCAGTAGTATTGGACAGCTCAATCAGCCCCAGCATTTT.

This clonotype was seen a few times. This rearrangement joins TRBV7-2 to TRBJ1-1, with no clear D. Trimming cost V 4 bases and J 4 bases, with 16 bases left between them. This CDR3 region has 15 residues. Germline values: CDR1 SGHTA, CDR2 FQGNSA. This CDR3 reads CASSYPIDVATEAFF. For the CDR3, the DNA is TGTGCCAGCAGCTACCCAATTGACGTTGCCACTGAAGCTTTCTTT. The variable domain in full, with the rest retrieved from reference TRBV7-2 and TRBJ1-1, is GAGVSQSPSNKVTEKGKDVELRCDPISGHTALYWYRQSLGQGLEFLIYFQGNSAPDKSGLPSDRFSAERTGGSVSTLTIQRTQQEDSAVYLCASSYPIDVATEAFFGQGTRLTVV.

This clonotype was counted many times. The CDR3 here is CASSLVPGGGYEQYF. CDR3 nucleotides: TGTGCCAGCAGCTTAGTCCCCGGGGGAGGCTACGAGCAGTACTTC. The chain recombines TRBV7-8 with TRBJ2-7, with D possibly TRBD2 on 6 matching bases. This CDR3 has 15 residues. Per germline, CDR1 SGHVS and CDR2 FQNEAQ. Deletions cut 1 base from V and 3 bases from J, with 13 bases between.

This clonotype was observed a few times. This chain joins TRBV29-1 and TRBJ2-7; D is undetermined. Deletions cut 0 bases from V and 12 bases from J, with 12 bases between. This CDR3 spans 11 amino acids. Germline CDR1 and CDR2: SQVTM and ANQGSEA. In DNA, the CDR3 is TGCAGCGTTGAAGATCGCGGCGCTAGGTACTTC. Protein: CSVEDRGARYF.

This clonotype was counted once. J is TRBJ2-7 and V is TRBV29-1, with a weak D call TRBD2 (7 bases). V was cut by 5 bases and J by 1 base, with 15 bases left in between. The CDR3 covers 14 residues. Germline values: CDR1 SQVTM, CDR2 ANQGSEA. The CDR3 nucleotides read TGCAGCGTTAGTAGGGGGGGACGGTCCTACGAGCAGTACTTC. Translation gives CSVSRGGRSYEQYF.

CDR3 region: CASRLTGGWETQYF. The CDR3, as DNA: TGTGCCAGCAGACTCACAGGGGGTTGGGAGACCCAGTACTTC. V and J are TRBV7-9 and TRBJ2-5; 8 bases match TRBD1. Germline V gene sequence: CDR1 SEHNR, CDR2 FQNEAQ (reference sequence). V lost 6 bases, J lost 5 bases, and 8 bases stayed unmatched. The CDR3 contains 14 residues.

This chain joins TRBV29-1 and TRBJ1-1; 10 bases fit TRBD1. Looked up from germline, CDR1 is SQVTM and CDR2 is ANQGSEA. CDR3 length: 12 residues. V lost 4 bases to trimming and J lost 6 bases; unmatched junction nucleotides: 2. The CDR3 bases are TGCAGCGTTGCAGGGACAGGGGCTGAAGCTTTCTTT. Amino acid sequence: CSVAGTGAEAFF.

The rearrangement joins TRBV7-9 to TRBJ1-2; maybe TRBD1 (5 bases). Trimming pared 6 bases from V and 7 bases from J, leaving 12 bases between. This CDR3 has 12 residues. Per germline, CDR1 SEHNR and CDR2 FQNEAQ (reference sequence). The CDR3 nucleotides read TGTGCCAGCAGGGTCCAGGGTATTGGCTACACCTTC. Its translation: CASRVQGIGYTF.

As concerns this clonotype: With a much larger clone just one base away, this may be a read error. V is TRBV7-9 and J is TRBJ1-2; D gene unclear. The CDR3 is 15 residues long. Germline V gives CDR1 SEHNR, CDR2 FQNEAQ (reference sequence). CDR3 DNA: TGTGCCAACAGCCCCGAGGCAGGAAGTAACTATGGCTACACCTTC. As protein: CANSPEAGSNYGYTF.

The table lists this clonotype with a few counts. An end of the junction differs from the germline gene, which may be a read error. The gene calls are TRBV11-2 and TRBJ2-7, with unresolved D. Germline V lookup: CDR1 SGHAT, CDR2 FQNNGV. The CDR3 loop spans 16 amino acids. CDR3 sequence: CASSQVSSTTSYEQYF. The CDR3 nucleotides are TGCGCCAGCAGCCAAGTAAGTTCAACGACCTCCTACGAGCAGTACTTC. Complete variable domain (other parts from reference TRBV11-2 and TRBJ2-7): EAGVAQSPRYKIIEKRQSVAFWCNPISGHATLYWYQQILGQGPKLLIQFQNNGVVDDSQLPKDRFSAERLKGVDSTLKIQPAKLEDSAVYLCASSQVSSTTSYEQYFGPGTRLTVT.

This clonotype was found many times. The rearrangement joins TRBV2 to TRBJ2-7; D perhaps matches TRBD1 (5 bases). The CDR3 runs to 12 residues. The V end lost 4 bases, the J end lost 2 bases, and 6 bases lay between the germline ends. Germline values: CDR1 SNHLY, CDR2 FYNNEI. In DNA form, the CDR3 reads TGTGCCAGCAGTGCAGGGACCTACGAGCAGTACTTC. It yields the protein CASSAGTYEQYF. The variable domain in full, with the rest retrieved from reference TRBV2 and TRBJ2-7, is EPEVTQTPSHQVTQMGQEVILRCVPISNHLYFYWYRQILGQKVEFLVSFYNNEISEKSEIFDDQFSVERPDGSNFTLKIRSTKLEDSAMYFCASSAGTYEQYFGPGTRLTVT.